These 9 T cell receptor beta chains were sequenced from one sample in a study of blood T cell repertoires in COVID-19. Some clones are missing from TCRdb's copy, which holds only in-frame ones; the method was immunoSEQ multiplex PCR. The top ten clones hold over 2% of a sample with about 220,000 clones, almost 85% of them seen once. Sequencing input: peripheral blood. The origin of the receptors is a woman aged 65 to 85 with COVID-19, enrolled during active disease.

The CDR3 reads CASSPGQRNTEAFF. For the CDR3, the DNA is TGTGCCAGCAGCCCCGGACAGCGCAACACTGAAGCTTTCTTT. The chain couples TRBV9 to TRBJ1-1; D may be TRBD1 (6 bases). The CDR3 totals 14 residues. Germline CDR1 reads SGDLS; CDR2 reads YYNGEE. Between the trimmed V and J ends, which lost 4 bases and 2 bases, there was a span of 12 bases.

This clone has only a few counts. The genes are TRBV27 and TRBJ2-1, with a tentative D call TRBD1 (5 bases). Per the germline V gene, CDR1 is MNHEY and CDR2 is SMNVEV (reference sequence). The CDR3 runs to 15 residues. Between the trimmed V and J ends, which lost 3 bases and 1 base, there was a span of 10 bases. CDR3 in amino acids: CASSLWQGSYNEQFF. The CDR3 DNA sequence: TGTGCCAGCAGTTTGTGGCAGGGATCCTACAATGAGCAGTTCTTC.

As concerns this clone: Other DNA sequences in the same sample also yield this CDR3. The chain combines TRBV18 with TRBJ1-1; weak D call: TRBD1 (5 bases). CDR3 length: 15 amino acids. V was clipped by 0 bases and J by 1 base, with 9 bases between them. Looked up from germline, CDR1 is KGHSH and CDR2 is LQKENI. The CDR3 nucleotides are TGTGCCAGCTCACCACCGGGGCAACAGAACACTGAAGCTTTCTTT. It translates to CASSPPGQQNTEAFF.

The chain carries TRBV4-2 and TRBJ2-1; TRBD2 agrees at 9 bases. The trim removed 3 bases at V and 4 bases at J, leaving 7 bases unmatched. Germline CDR1 and CDR2: LGHNA and YNFKEQ. The CDR3 loop spans 16 amino acids. The CDR3 DNA is TGTGCCAGCAGCCACTCACTCGCGGGGGGGTACAATGAGCAGTTCTTC. This translates into CASSHSLAGGYNEQFF.

This chain connects TRBV18 to TRBJ1-1, with TRBD1 matching over 7 bases. This CDR3 has 14 residues. Trimming removed 5 bases from V and 3 bases from J; junction bases left unmatched: 6. CDR1 and CDR2 from the germline V gene are KGHSH and LQKENI. The CDR3 sequence: CASSSSGQYTEAFF. The CDR3 DNA reads as TGTGCCAGCTCAAGCTCGGGACAGTACACTGAAGCTTTCTTT.

This sequence joins TRBV7-6 and TRBJ1-1; D remains unclear. Germline lookup yields CDR1 SGHVS and CDR2 FNYEAQ. Trimming pared 5 bases from V and 0 bases from J, leaving 16 bases between. This CDR3 is 16 amino acids long. CDR3 coding DNA: TGTGCCAGCAGCCAAGCCGAACTGCTCATGAACACTGAAGCTTTCTTT. Residues: CASSQAELLMNTEAFF.

V and J are TRBV5-1 and TRBJ1-2; D remains unclear. Looked up from germline, CDR1 is SGHRS and CDR2 is YFSETQ. CDR3 size: 15 residues. The V gene lost 5 bases and the J gene lost 0 bases, with 14 bases spanning the gap. The CDR3 sequence: CASRPSGGSNYGYTF. The CDR3 region has the DNA TGCGCCAGCAGACCCTCCGGCGGATCTAACTATGGCTACACCTTC.

The V and J genes are TRBV19 and TRBJ2-7; maybe TRBD2 (6 bases). V gave up 5 bases and J gave up 0 bases, with 14 bases separating them. CDR1 is LNHDA and CDR2 is SQIVND in the germline V gene (reference sequence). This CDR3 has 15 amino acids. CDR3 residues: CASSPVAASSYEQYF. As DNA, the CDR3 is TGTGCCAGTAGTCCTGTAGCGGCTAGCTCCTACGAGCAGTACTTC. Full variable domain (outside the CDR3, taken from reference TRBV19 and TRBJ2-7): DGGITQSPKYLFRKEGQNVTLSCEQNLNHDAMYWYRQDPGQGLRLIYYSQIVNDFQKGDIAEGYSVSREKKESFPLTVTSAQKNPTAFYLCASSPVAASSYEQYFGPGTRLTVT.

This clone was recorded once. The chain links TRBV9 to TRBJ1-4; weak D call: TRBD1 (5 bases). The CDR3 covers 15 residues. Trimming cost V 0 bases and J 10 bases, with 16 bases left between them. Per the germline V gene, CDR1 is SGDLS and CDR2 is YYNGEE. The CDR3 bases are TGTGCCAGCAGCGTAGATTCAGGGACTAGAGCAAAACTGTTTTTT. Protein: CASSVDSGTRAKLFF.